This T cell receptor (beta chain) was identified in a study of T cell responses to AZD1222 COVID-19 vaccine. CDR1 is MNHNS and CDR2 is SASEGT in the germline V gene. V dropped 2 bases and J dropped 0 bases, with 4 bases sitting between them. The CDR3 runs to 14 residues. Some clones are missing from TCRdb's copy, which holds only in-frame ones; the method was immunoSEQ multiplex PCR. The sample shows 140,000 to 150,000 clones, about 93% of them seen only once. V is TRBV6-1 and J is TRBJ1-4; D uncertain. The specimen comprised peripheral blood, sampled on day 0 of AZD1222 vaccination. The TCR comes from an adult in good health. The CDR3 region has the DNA TGTGCCAGCAGTGAATGGGCAACTAATGAAAAACTGTTTTTT. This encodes CASSEWATNEKLFF.